The clone carrying this TCR beta chain was found a few times. This sample is drawn from a study of blood T cell repertoires in COVID-19. Germline CDR1 is DFQATT and CDR2 is SNEGSKA (reference sequence). The V gene lost 3 bases and the J gene lost 7 bases, with 9 bases spanning the gap. This CDR3 contains 11 residues. Profiling relied on immunoSEQ multiplex PCR, and the TCRdb table lists in-frame clones only, not all of them. The sample carries over 150,000 clones, 87% recorded once. The receptor's source is a woman aged 60-75 years who had recovered from COVID-19. This rearrangement joins TRBV20-1 to TRBJ1-2; D gene ambiguous. Sequencing used peripheral blood. The CDR3 here is CSASLRSGYTF. CDR3 DNA: TGCAGTGCTAGTCTTCGGAGTGGCTACACCTTC.